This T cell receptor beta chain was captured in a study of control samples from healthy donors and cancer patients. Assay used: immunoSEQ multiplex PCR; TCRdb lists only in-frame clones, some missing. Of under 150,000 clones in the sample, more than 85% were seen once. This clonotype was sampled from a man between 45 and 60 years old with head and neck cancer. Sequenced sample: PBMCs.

The CDR3 reads CASSLPGTDSYEQYF. The CDR3 DNA sequence: TGTGCCAGCAGCCTCCCCGGGACAGACTCCTACGAGCAGTACTTC. V and J are TRBV7-8 and TRBJ2-7, with 7 bases matching TRBD1. Germline V gene data show CDR1 as SGHVS and CDR2 as FQNEAQ. The length of the CDR3 is 15 residues. V shed 5 bases and J 0 bases; nucleotides not matched to a gene: 7.